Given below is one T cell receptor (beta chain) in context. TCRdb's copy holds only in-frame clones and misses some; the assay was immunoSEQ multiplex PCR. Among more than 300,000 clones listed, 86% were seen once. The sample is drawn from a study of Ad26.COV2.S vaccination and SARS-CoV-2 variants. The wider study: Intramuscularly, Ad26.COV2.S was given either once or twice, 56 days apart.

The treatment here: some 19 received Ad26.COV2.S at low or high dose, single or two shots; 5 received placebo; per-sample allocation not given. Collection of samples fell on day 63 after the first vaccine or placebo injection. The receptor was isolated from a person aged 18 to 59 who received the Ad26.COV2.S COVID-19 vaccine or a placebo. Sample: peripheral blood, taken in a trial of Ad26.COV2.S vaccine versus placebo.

This chain's CDR3 is CAISEFGEAGTEAFF. The CDR3 DNA follows: TGTGCCATCAGTGAGTTTGGGGAGGCAGGGACTGAAGCTTTCTTT. The chain employs TRBV10-3 and TRBJ1-1, with a tentative D call TRBD1 (5 bases). Germline assignment: CDR1 ENHRY and CDR2 SYGVKD. V dropped 1 base and J dropped 5 bases, with 14 bases sitting between them. This CDR3 region has 15 residues.